One sample yielded the 17 T cell receptor beta chains listed below, sequenced in a study of T cells in Graves' hyperthyroidism and ophthalmopathy. TCR beta CDR3 regions were amplified from RNA. In the first-round RT-PCR of the TCR CDR3, the HTBI primer set was used. Via MiXCR, TCRdb re-called the multiplex PCR reads, giving one row per CDR3 protein. This repertoire shows fewer than 450,000 distinct CDR3 sequences, 17% found once; its top ten account for 34%. The sample taken for sequencing was blood. The source is a woman in her 30s with Graves' hyperthyroidism that later progressed to Graves' ophthalmopathy.

With respect to this clonotype: Sequence at one end of the junction differs from germline and may be a read error. V is TRBV10-2 and J is TRBJ1-3, with no clear D. Germline values: CDR1 WSHSY, CDR2 SAAADI. The CDR3 extends over 13 amino acids. CDR3 loop: CSSSDQTFNTIYF. Here the CDR3 DNA reads TGCTCCAGCAGTGACCAAACCTTCAACACCATATATTTT.

This clonotype has only a few counts. The chain recombines TRBV15 with TRBJ2-3; no reliable D call. V lost 0 bases to trimming and J lost 0 bases, with 16 bases between them. The CDR3 covers 18 residues. Looked up from germline, CDR1 is LNHNV and CDR2 is YYDKDF (reference sequence). The CDR3 here is CATSRDRWQLRSTDTQYF. In nucleotides, the CDR3 is TGTGCCACCAGCAGAGATAGATGGCAGCTTCGTAGCACAGATACGCAGTATTTT.

Turning to this clonotype: A much larger clone differs from this one at a single base, so this may be a read error. The conserved final phenylalanine or tryptophan is absent from the CDR3, which likely points to a read error. The gene calls are TRBV18 and TRBJ2-3; 7 bases are a match to TRBD1. The length of the CDR3 is 18 residues. Germline loops: CDR1 KGHSH, CDR2 LQKENI. The trim removed 0 bases at V and 0 bases at J, leaving 9 bases unmatched. The CDR3, as DNA: TGTGCCAGCTCACCACCGCAGAGACAGGGCCCTAGCACAGATACGCAGTATTCT. Its protein is CASSPPQRQGPSTDTQYS.

This clonotype was picked up many times. The chain recombines TRBV12-3 or TRBV12-4 with TRBJ2-7, with a possible D match to TRBD1 (6 bases). Trimming cost V 5 bases and J 1 base, with 12 bases left between them. The CDR3 spans 14 residues. The CDR3 loop is CASSTGFGSYEQYF. CDR3 bases: TGTGCCAGCAGTACAGGGTTCGGATCCTACGAGCAGTACTTC.

This clonotype was recorded at least ten times. The chain carries TRBV7-8 and TRBJ2-5; 10 nucleotides align to TRBD2. The CDR3 is 18 amino acids. After removal of 4 bases from V and 2 bases from J, the junction contained 13 bases not matched to a gene. CDR1 and CDR2 from the germline V gene are SGHVS and FQNEAQ. CDR3 DNA sequence: TGTGCCAGCAGCTGGTCCCTTGCTAGCGGGAGAGGGCAAGAGACCCAGTACTTC. Translated, it gives CASSWSLASGRGQETQYF.

This clonotype was observed many times. CDR3 sequence: CAHGSSYSNQPQHF. In DNA, the CDR3 is TGTGCCCATGGATCGAGTTATAGCAATCAGCCCCAGCATTTT. This chain uses TRBV30 with TRBJ1-5; no definite D call. V gave up 8 bases and J gave up 0 bases, with 14 bases separating them. There are 14 residues in the CDR3. Per the germline V gene, CDR1 is GTSNPN and CDR2 is SVGIG (reference sequence).

Only a few counts were recorded for this clonotype. The CDR3 is CSANPDGEETQYF. CDR3 sequence (DNA): TGCAGTGCCAATCCGGACGGAGAAGAGACCCAGTACTTC. The chain links TRBV20-1 to TRBJ2-5; no clear D. CDR3 length: 13 amino acids. Deletions cut 6 bases from V and 3 bases from J, with 14 bases between. CDR1 and CDR2 (germline): DFQATT, SNEGSKA (reference sequence).

This rearrangement joins TRBV7-3 to TRBJ1-3; D ambiguous. The length of the CDR3 is 16 residues. V gave up 2 bases and J gave up 1 base, with 12 bases separating them. Germline-derived CDR1 and CDR2 are SGHTA and FQGTGA. Here the CDR3 reads CASSLSNGVSGNTIYF. DNA of the CDR3: TGTGCCAGCAGCTTATCGAACGGGGTATCTGGAAACACCATATATTTT.

This clonotype was recorded at least ten times. CDR3 DNA: TGTGCCAGCAGTGAAGGGACTAGCGGAAACAATGAGCAGTTCTTC. Its translation is CASSEGTSGNNEQFF. The chain is built from TRBV2 and TRBJ2-1, with 10 bases fitting TRBD2. Trimming at V came to 1 base and at J to 5 bases, leaving 2 bases not matched to a gene. The CDR3 sequence is 15 residues long. Germline V gene data show CDR1 as SNHLY and CDR2 as FYNNEI.

This clonotype occurred many times. This chain uses TRBV5-8 with TRBJ2-2; D not certain. CDR1 is SGHTS, CDR2 YDEGEE, per germline. The length of the CDR3 is 15 residues. Trimming shortened V by 1 base and J by 1 base, and 8 bases separated the two germline ends. CDR3 amino acids: CASSLSMMNTGELFF. CDR3 bases: TGTGCCAGCAGCTTGTCTATGATGAACACCGGGGAGCTGTTTTTT.

This clonotype was seen a few times. The chain is built from TRBV5-1 and TRBJ2-5; 8 positions match TRBD1. There are 16 residues in the CDR3. CDR1 and CDR2 from the germline V gene are SGHRS and YFSETQ. V lost 4 bases to trimming and J lost 4 bases; unmatched junction nucleotides: 12. In DNA, the CDR3 is TGCGCCAGCAGCGGTCTCGGGACAGGTGCCCCAGAGACCCAGTACTTC. The encoded protein is CASSGLGTGAPETQYF.

In this sample, this clonotype turned up many times. The chain uses TRBV15 and TRBJ1-1; D gene uncertain. This CDR3 is 14 amino acids long. Germline lookup yields CDR1 LNHNV and CDR2 YYDKDF (reference sequence). The V end was cut by 0 bases, the J end by 1 base, with 6 bases between. The CDR3 loop reads CATSRDPRNTEAFF. DNA for the CDR3: TGTGCCACCAGCAGAGATCCTAGGAACACTGAAGCTTTCTTT.

V usage is TRBV10-3 and J usage is TRBJ2-7; D is unresolved. V was shortened by 2 bases and J by 6 bases, with 17 bases between the two germline ends. The CDR3 loop spans 15 amino acids. In germline, CDR1 is ENHRY, CDR2 SYGVKD. The CDR3 here is CAISEVRQERSEQYF. The CDR3 DNA follows: TGTGCCATCAGTGAGGTCCGGCAGGAACGGTCCGAGCAGTACTTC.

This clonotype has at least ten counts. This chain joins TRBV6-2 or TRBV6-3 and TRBJ2-1, with 7 bases that match TRBD1. Germline-derived CDR1 and CDR2 are MNHEY and SVGEGT. After removal of 7 bases from V and 3 bases from J, the junction contained 9 bases not matched to a gene. The CDR3 has 15 amino acids. The CDR3 DNA follows: TGTGCCAGCACCTCCCCCGGGACAGTCTACAATGAGCAGTTCTTC. This gives the protein CASTSPGTVYNEQFF.

This clonotype has ten or more counts. This chain links TRBV12-3 or TRBV12-4 with TRBJ2-7, with D possibly matching TRBD2 (5 bases). Between the trimmed V and J ends, which lost 6 bases and 6 bases, there was a span of 12 bases. This CDR3 is built from 12 residues. CDR3 protein: CASRDSLGEQYF. CDR3 nucleotides: TGTGCCAGCAGGGACTCTTTGGGCGAGCAGTACTTC.

This chain connects TRBV7-8 to TRBJ1-2, with D possibly matching TRBD1 (5 bases). The germline gives CDR1 SGHVS, CDR2 FQNEAQ. The CDR3 sequence is 16 residues long. The V end was cut by 7 bases, the J end by 8 bases, with 26 bases between. The CDR3 DNA sequence: TGTGCCAGCACCACACTTCTCGGGAGGGCGGGGGGAGGCTACACCTTC. Protein product: CASTTLLGRAGGGYTF.

This rearrangement joins TRBV7-2 to TRBJ2-4, with 10 bases identical to TRBD2. The V and J ends lost 11 bases and 2 bases, in that order; junction bases with no gene match: 6. Per germline, CDR1 SGHTA and CDR2 FQGNSA. This CDR3 has 14 residues. The CDR3 is CASSGGATKNIQYF. The CDR3 region has the DNA TGTGCCTCGAGCGGGGGGGCGACCAAAAACATTCAGTACTTC.